What follows describes a single T cell receptor beta chain. Its antigen is unidentified. These data come from a study of shared clonotypes between healthy human individuals. Only in-frame clones appear in the TCRdb table, and some are missing; sequencing was by immunoSEQ multiplex PCR. This table holds 2,500,000 or so clones, 85% to 95% found once. Study outcomes and limitations: Among four donors, about 5% of naive CD4 clonotypes were found in common.

The germline V and J ends were trimmed by 1 base and 5 bases, with 4 bases remaining between them. This CDR3 spans 11 amino acids. Germline CDR1 reads DFQATT; CDR2 reads SNEGSKA (reference sequence). This chain joins TRBV20-1 and TRBJ2-3; D unclear. This receptor was obtained from a man between 18 and 29 years old in good health. The specimen sequenced was naive CD4+ T cells sorted from blood. Sample subset: CD45RA+ positively selected. CDR3 sequence reads: CSARVIDTQYF. Written as DNA, the CDR3 is TGCAGTGCTAGAGTAATAGATACGCAGTATTTT.